A selection of T cell receptor beta chains follows, all from one sample in a study of T cells expressing NK-cell markers. TCRdb derives one entry per CDR3 protein from the 5' RACE reads, leaving out DNA. In all, the sample yields around 550,000 distinct CDR3 sequences. Input material: blood T cells: a sorted CD56 or NKG2C T cell subset, CD4+ or CD8+ T cells, or bulk PBMC T cells (not recorded which). The receptors were gathered from a man younger than 35 in good health. Each CDR3 is given with its conserved first and last residue.

TRBJ2-1,TRBV18,CASSPGLAEKQFF
TRBJ1-1,TRBV21-1,CASSKEPPNTEAFF
TRBJ2-1,TRBV10-3,CAISALREDGEQFF
TRBJ2-1,TRBV12-3/TRBV12-4,CASSKLGDRVVDEQFF
TRBJ2-2,TRBV11-2,CASTPPGGELFF
TRBJ2-7,TRBV9,CASSVDDRDEQYF
TRBJ1-1,TRBV5-5,CASSFMGQGNTEAFF
TRBJ2-7,TRBV12-3/TRBV12-4,CASSSRGEGAYEQYF
TRBJ2-7,TRBV12-3/TRBV12-4,CASSLEGGREYEQYF
TRBJ2-7,TRBV28,CASSGGPLYEQYF
TRBJ2-3,TRBV20-1,CSATQTGTDTQYF
TRBJ2-7,TRBV30,CAWSLMGVNYEQYF
TRBJ1-4,TRBV10-3,CAISGGTAEKLFF
TRBJ2-3,TRBV12-3/TRBV12-4,CASSLAGGTDTQYF
TRBJ2-7,TRBV7-9,CASSEDRRHYEQYF
TRBJ1-3,TRBV20-1,CSASRLSSGNTIYF
TRBJ2-1,TRBV4-1,CASSHVTRQTRYNEQFF
TRBJ2-1,TRBV5-1,CASSLEFQVRNEQFF
TRBJ1-5,TRBV5-5,CASSPLGTGKNQPQHF
TRBJ1-6,TRBV12-3/TRBV12-4,CASRLSPGFNSPLHF
TRBJ2-1,TRBV6-5,CASRGINNEQFF
TRBJ2-2,TRBV5-1,CASSWDSPTGELFF
TRBJ1-1,TRBV5-6,CASSFGWGGELNTEAFF
TRBJ1-4,TRBV5-1,CASGRAPGANEKLFF
TRBJ1-4,TRBV18,CASSPAPQREKLFF
TRBJ1-4,TRBV20-1,CSARQQGSLEKLFF
TRBJ2-7,TRBV20-1,CSANPRGRGYEQYF
TRBJ2-7,TRBV2,CASNVQEIEGDEQYF
TRBJ2-5,TRBV10-3,CAISQNGLAGEETQYF
TRBJ1-1,TRBV24-1,CATSDETGAFF
TRBJ2-1,TRBV27,CASSPNRLAGWERGNEQFF
TRBJ2-2,TRBV5-5,CASVPTTGELFF
TRBJ1-1,TRBV7-2,CASSSQTITEAFF
TRBJ1-1,TRBV29-1,CSVVSWQLNTEAFF
TRBJ2-2,TRBV29-1,CSVRLRQGGTGELFF
TRBJ2-1,TRBV12-3/TRBV12-4,CASTLTGAYNEQFF
TRBJ1-4,TRBV20-1,CSARIDLGGEKLFF
TRBJ2-2,TRBV20-1,CSARDPQGDTGELFF
TRBJ2-1,TRBV24-1,CATSGRGGRGPYNEQFF
TRBJ2-5,TRBV6-5,CASSYSRQSETQYF
TRBJ2-7,TRBV4-3,CASSQDRGLARYEQYF
TRBJ2-4,TRBV28,CASSRAGVDQNIQYF
TRBJ2-2,TRBV5-1,CASSLTGGRDSGELFF
TRBJ2-3,TRBV7-8,CASSPGTQDTQYF
TRBJ2-5,TRBV9,CASSVDLMAGLQETQYF
TRBJ2-7,TRBV18,CASSHSQGTYEQYF
TRBJ2-1,TRBV3-1,CASSHTREQFF
TRBJ2-5,TRBV15,CATSPGRVVETQYF
TRBJ2-1,TRBV20-1,CSATRTTHSYNEQFF